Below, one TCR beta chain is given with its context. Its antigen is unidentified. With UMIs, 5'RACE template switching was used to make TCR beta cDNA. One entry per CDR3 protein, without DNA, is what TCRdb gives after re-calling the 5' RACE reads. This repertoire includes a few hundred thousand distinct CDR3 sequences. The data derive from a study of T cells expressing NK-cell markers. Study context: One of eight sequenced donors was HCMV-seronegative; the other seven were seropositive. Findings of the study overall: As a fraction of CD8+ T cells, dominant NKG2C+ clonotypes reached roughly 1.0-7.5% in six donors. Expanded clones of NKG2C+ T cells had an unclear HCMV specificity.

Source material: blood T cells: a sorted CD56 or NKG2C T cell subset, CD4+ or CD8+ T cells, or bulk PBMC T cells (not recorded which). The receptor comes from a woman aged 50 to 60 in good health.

Here the CDR3 reads CASTSSSGRVFEQFF. The chain carries TRBV6-5 and TRBJ2-1; the TCRdb call, TRBD2, lacks DNA for checking. The CDR3 length is 15 residues. Per germline, CDR1 MNHEY and CDR2 SVGAGI.